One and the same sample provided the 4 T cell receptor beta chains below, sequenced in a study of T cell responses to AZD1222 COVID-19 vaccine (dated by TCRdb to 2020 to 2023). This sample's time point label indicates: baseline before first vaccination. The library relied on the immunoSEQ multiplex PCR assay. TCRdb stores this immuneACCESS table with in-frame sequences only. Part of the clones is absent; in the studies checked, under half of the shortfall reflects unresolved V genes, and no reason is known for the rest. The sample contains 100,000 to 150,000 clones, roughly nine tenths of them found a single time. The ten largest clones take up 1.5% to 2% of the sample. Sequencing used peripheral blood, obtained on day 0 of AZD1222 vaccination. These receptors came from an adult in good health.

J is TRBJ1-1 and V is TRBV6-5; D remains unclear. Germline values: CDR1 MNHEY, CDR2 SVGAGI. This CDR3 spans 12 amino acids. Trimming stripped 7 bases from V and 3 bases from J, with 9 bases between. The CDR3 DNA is TGTGCCAGCACCGACACCGACACTGAAGCTTTCTTT. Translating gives CASTDTDTEAFF.

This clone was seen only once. This CDR3 reads CAISESGLGSSYADTEAFF. The CDR3, as DNA: TGTGCCATCAGTGAGTCGGGGCTAGGCAGTTCGTATGCCGACACTGAAGCTTTCTTT. The rearrangement uses TRBV10-3 and TRBJ1-1, with D possibly TRBD1 on 5 matching bases. The germline V gene encodes CDR1 ENHRY and CDR2 SYGVKD. V lost 0 bases and J 3 bases, leaving 23 bases between the germline ends. The CDR3 extends over 19 amino acids.

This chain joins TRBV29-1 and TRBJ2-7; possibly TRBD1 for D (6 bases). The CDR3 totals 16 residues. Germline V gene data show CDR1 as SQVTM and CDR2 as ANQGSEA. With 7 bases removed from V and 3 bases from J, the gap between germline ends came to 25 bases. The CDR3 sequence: CSASNHGLGQSYEQYF. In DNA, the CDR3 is TGCAGCGCCTCAAATCATGGGCTAGGACAGAGCTACGAGCAGTACTTC.

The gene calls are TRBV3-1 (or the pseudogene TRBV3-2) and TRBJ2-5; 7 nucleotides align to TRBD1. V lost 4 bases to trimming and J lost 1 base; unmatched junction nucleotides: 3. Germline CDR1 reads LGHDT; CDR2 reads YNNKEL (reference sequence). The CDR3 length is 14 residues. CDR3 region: CASSPGQVQETQYF. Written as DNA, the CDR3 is TGTGCCAGCAGCCCAGGACAGGTCCAAGAGACCCAGTACTTC.